Listed below are T cell receptor beta chains from one sample, sequenced in a study of T cell repertoires in cytomegalovirus infection. Each CDR3 protein is one row after TCRdb ran MiXCR on the reads. The data show some 300,000 distinct CDR3 sequences, 9.6% seen once. What was sequenced was PBMCs. Receptors were obtained from a human donor in good health (CMV status not recorded). Some clones in this sample may be carry-over from other donors' samples. Each CDR3 is given with its conserved first and last residue. Each record gives: CDR3 DNA, CDR3 protein, V gene, D gene, clone size, J gene, CDR3 length. A D gene is named only where the DNA matches it firmly. Some rows mark clone size as missing; the rest say once, few, many or name a class of expanded clone.

CDR3nt: TGTGCCAGCAGTTACTCGAGGCCCGGACGGCCTGGGAGCAATCAGCCCCAGCATTTT; CDR3aa: CASSYSRPGRPGSNQPQHF; v_gene: TRBV6-5; d_gene: .; abundance: many; j_gene: TRBJ1-5; len: 19
CDR3nt: TGTGCCAGTAGTATGTCGATACCAACCTACGAGCAGTACTTC; CDR3aa: CASSMSIPTYEQYF; v_gene: TRBV19; d_gene: .; abundance: few; j_gene: TRBJ2-7; len: 14
CDR3nt: TGTGCCAGCAGGACCCCCGGCGGGGGGCCCCTCACAGATACGCAGTATTTT; CDR3aa: CASRTPGGGPLTDTQYF; v_gene: TRBV12-3/TRBV12-4; d_gene: TRBD2; abundance: many; j_gene: TRBJ2-3; len: 17
CDR3nt: TGCGCCAGCAGTGAGTCGGCGAGGGGCGGTGAGCGGGGCTACACCTTC; CDR3aa: CASSESARGGERGYTF; v_gene: TRBV10-1; d_gene: .; abundance: .; j_gene: TRBJ1-2; len: 16
CDR3nt: TGTGCCAGCAGTTACCTTGACAGGGGTCAGCCCCAGCATTTT; CDR3aa: CASSYLDRGQPQHF; v_gene: TRBV6-2/TRBV6-3; d_gene: TRBD1; abundance: many; j_gene: TRBJ1-5; len: 14
CDR3nt: TGTGCCAGCAGTGCCTCCCTGGGGGCCAACGTCCTGACTTTC; CDR3aa: CASSASLGANVLTF; v_gene: TRBV25-1; d_gene: .; abundance: many; j_gene: TRBJ2-6; len: 14
CDR3nt: TGTGCCACCAGCTTTCCTTGGACAGGGCGGGAGGAAAAACTGTTTTTT; CDR3aa: CATSFPWTGREEKLFF; v_gene: TRBV15; d_gene: TRBD1; abundance: many; j_gene: TRBJ1-4; len: 16
CDR3nt: TGTGCCAGCAGCGGGACAGGGAAAGAATACAATGAGCAGTTCTTC; CDR3aa: CASSGTGKEYNEQFF; v_gene: TRBV3-1; d_gene: TRBD1; abundance: many; j_gene: TRBJ2-1; len: 15
CDR3nt: TGTGCCAGCAGCCGCCCCGACAGACACCAAGAGACCCAGTACTTC; CDR3aa: CASSRPDRHQETQYF; v_gene: TRBV28; d_gene: .; abundance: many; j_gene: TRBJ2-5; len: 15
CDR3nt: TGTGCCAGCAGCTTTTGGACAGGCCCGAACACCGGGGAGCTGTTTTTT; CDR3aa: CASSFWTGPNTGELFF; v_gene: TRBV13; d_gene: TRBD1; abundance: few; j_gene: TRBJ2-2; len: 16
CDR3nt: TGTGCCAGCAGCCTAAGCACTGAAGCTTTCTTT; CDR3aa: CASSLSTEAFF; v_gene: TRBV28; d_gene: .; abundance: many; j_gene: TRBJ1-1; len: 11
CDR3nt: TGTGCCAGCAGTCTACGGGGGATCGCAGATACGCAGTATTTT; CDR3aa: CASSLRGIADTQYF; v_gene: TRBV6-6; d_gene: .; abundance: many; j_gene: TRBJ2-3; len: 14
CDR3nt: TGTGCCAGCAGTCTCGCCCTGGCGGGGCAGGTCTACAATGAGCAGTTCTTC; CDR3aa: CASSLALAGQVYNEQFF; v_gene: TRBV6-2/TRBV6-3; d_gene: .; abundance: few; j_gene: TRBJ2-1; len: 17
CDR3nt: TGTGCCAGCAGTAAACAGAGACGAGACTATGGCTACACCTTC; CDR3aa: CASSKQRRDYGYTF; v_gene: TRBV6-5; d_gene: .; abundance: many; j_gene: TRBJ1-2; len: 14
CDR3nt: TGTGCCAGCAGCTTATACAGGGGGCGACGGGCCGGGGAGCTGTTTTTT; CDR3aa: CASSLYRGRRAGELFF; v_gene: TRBV11-2; d_gene: TRBD1; abundance: few; j_gene: TRBJ2-2; len: 16
CDR3nt: TGTGCCAGCAGCTTGGCGGGGCTCCTCCGGACAGAAACGAACACTGAAGCTTTCTTT; CDR3aa: CASSLAGLLRTETNTEAFF; v_gene: TRBV5-4; d_gene: .; abundance: many; j_gene: TRBJ1-1; len: 19